Given below is one T cell receptor (beta chain) in context. Its antigen is still unknown. Germline CDR1 reads SNHLY; CDR2 reads FYNNEI. The CDR3 sequence is 15 residues long. The V and J ends lost 2 bases and 3 bases respectively, with 13 bases between them. The data were taken from a study of cytomegalovirus exposure and HLA in healthy donors. Study results and caveats: There were 150 to 200 TCR beta chains listed as cytomegalovirus-associated. Among the CMV-associated chains, a few were confirmed in vitro as specific for CMV antigens. By HLA locus, TCR association rates varied in a later analysis, with DRB1 showing the most and HLA-C the fewest.

PCR involved 60 Vbeta and 13 Jbeta primers. Assay: immunoSEQ multiplex PCR; the TCRdb copy retains only in-frame clones and omits some. Found here are more than 90,000 clones, approximately 77% of them singletons; the top ten hold 4.5% to 5%. This TCR derives from a man in his forties or fifties in good health and CMV-seropositive. The material sequenced was PBMCs. V is TRBV2 and J is TRBJ1-2, with D possibly being TRBD1 (5 bases). CDR3 region: CASSERGRSHYGYTF. Here the CDR3 DNA reads TGTGCCAGCAGTGAACGGGGGAGATCTCACTATGGCTACACCTTC.